This is a list of T cell receptor beta chains from one sample in a study of blood T cells in healthy people across ages. TCRdb passed the 5' RACE reads through MiXCR, listing each CDR3 protein once. The sample lists roughly 730,000 distinct CDR3 sequences, just over 55% occurring once. Material for sequencing was blood. These receptors all stem from a man between 35 and 55 years old in good health. Both conserved end residues are part of each CDR3. Each record gives: J gene, D gene, clone size, V gene, CDR3 protein, CDR3 DNA. A D gene is named only where the DNA matches it firmly. Clone size, where shown, is once, few, many, or a class for clones that have expanded.

TRBJ2-3 - once TRBV15 CATSRDREPTDTQYF TGTGCCACCAGCAGAGATCGGGAGCCCACAGATACGCAGTATTTT
TRBJ2-7 TRBD1 - TRBV28 CASNEGASYEQYF TGTGCCAGCAACGAGGGGGCGTCCTACGAGCAGTACTTC
TRBJ2-5 - few TRBV4-1 CASSQESGAETQYF TGCGCCAGCAGCCAAGAGTCGGGGGCTGAGACCCAGTACTTC
TRBJ2-3 - few TRBV20-1 CSARDSGGTDTQYF TGCAGTGCTAGGGACAGCGGCGGCACAGATACGCAGTATTTT
TRBJ2-6 - once TRBV12-3/TRBV12-4 CASSPVTGPSGANVLTF TGTGCCAGCAGTCCCGTGACAGGTCCCTCTGGGGCCAACGTCCTGACTTTC
TRBJ1-2 - - TRBV5-5 CASSLIVRRRQGYGYTF TGTGCCAGCAGCTTGATTGTGAGACGTAGGCAGGGCTATGGCTACACCTTC
TRBJ1-4 - - TRBV4-1 CASSQDPGANEKLFF TGCGCCAGCAGCCAAGACCCAGGGGCCAATGAAAAACTGTTTTTT
TRBJ2-7 - few TRBV7-2 CASSLYRFQEYEQYF TGTGCCAGCAGCTTATACAGGTTTCAAGAATACGAGCAGTACTTC
TRBJ2-4 TRBD1 - TRBV3-1 CASSQDWTGTKNIQYF TGTGCCAGCAGCCAAGATTGGACAGGGACCAAAAACATTCAGTACTTC
TRBJ2-7 TRBD2 - TRBV6-2/TRBV6-3 CASSLLSPTPGLAGINEQYF TGTGCCAGCAGTCTACTGAGTCCCACTCCGGGACTAGCGGGAATCAACGAGCAGTACTTC
TRBJ2-1 - - TRBV10-3 CAAGTEHNEQFF TGTGCCGCCGGGACGGAACACAATGAGCAGTTCTTC
TRBJ2-5 - many TRBV2 CATIKDLRGQETQYF TGTGCCACCATAAAGGATCTAAGGGGCCAAGAGACCCAGTACTTC
TRBJ1-5 TRBD1 - TRBV28 CASAKDGGQGLLGSNQPQHF TGTGCCAGCGCCAAAGACGGCGGACAGGGTCTTTTAGGTAGCAATCAGCCCCAGCATTTT
TRBJ1-1 TRBD1 - TRBV7-2 CASSLTGVGNTEAFF TGTGCCAGCAGCTTGACAGGGGTCGGGAACACTGAAGCTTTCTTT
TRBJ1-1 - few TRBV6-6 CASSSVGNTEAFF TGTGCCAGCAGCTCGGTTGGGAACACTGAAGCTTTCTTT
TRBJ2-3 TRBD2 - TRBV20-1 CSAHQAGVSDTQYF TGCAGTGCCCATCAAGCGGGAGTCTCAGATACGCAGTATTTT
TRBJ2-3 - once TRBV7-2 CASSLVPGSTDTQYF TGTGCCAGCAGCTTAGTACCAGGGAGCACAGATACGCAGTATTTT
TRBJ2-2 - few TRBV15 CATSNRQGFSVGELFF TGTGCCACCAGCAACAGGCAGGGGTTCTCCGTCGGGGAGCTGTTTTTT
TRBJ1-2 TRBD1 - TRBV2 CASSEQGGRGYTF TGTGCCAGCAGTGAACAGGGGGGGCGTGGCTACACCTTC
TRBJ1-5 TRBD1 few TRBV7-6 CASSPQADRANQPQHF TGTGCCAGCAGCCCCCAGGCAGACAGGGCCAATCAGCCCCAGCATTTT
TRBJ1-2 TRBD1 - TRBV12-3/TRBV12-4 CASRDGTGDYGYTF TGTGCCAGCAGGGACGGGACAGGGGACTATGGCTACACCTTC
TRBJ2-5 - - TRBV14 CASSQAFRGETQYF TGTGCCAGCAGCCAAGCATTTAGAGGAGAGACCCAGTACTTC
TRBJ1-6 - - TRBV5-1 CASSLNTGNSPLHF TGCGCCAGCAGCTTGAACACCGGTAATTCACCCCTCCACTTT
TRBJ2-1 TRBD2 - TRBV7-2 CASSLGQLAGNGEQFF TGTGCCAGCAGCTTAGGTCAGCTAGCGGGAAATGGTGAGCAGTTCTTC
TRBJ1-4 - - TRBV9 CASSVDGVSEKLFF TGTGCCAGCAGCGTAGACGGGGTTTCCGAAAAACTGTTTTTT
TRBJ1-2 - - TRBV29-1 CSVEEVGDYGYTF TGCAGCGTTGAAGAGGTGGGGGATTATGGCTACACCTTC
TRBJ2-2 TRBD1 - TRBV6-1 CARRDRGTGELFF TGTGCCAGGAGGGACAGGGGAACCGGGGAGCTGTTTTTT
TRBJ2-1 - once TRBV7-2 CASSLQQGYNEQFF TGTGCCAGCAGCTTACAACAGGGTTACAATGAGCAGTTCTTC
TRBJ1-2 - once TRBV20-1 CSALSPGRRGDYGYTF TGCAGTGCCCTCTCACCGGGACGCCGGGGAGACTATGGCTACACCTTC
TRBJ2-5 - - TRBV7-9 CASTPWTLQETQYF TGTGCCAGCACGCCGTGGACCCTACAAGAGACCCAGTACTTC
TRBJ2-5 - few TRBV29-1 CSVEYVSGDGGQYF TGCAGCGTTGAATACGTCTCAGGGGACGGTGGGCAGTACTTC
TRBJ1-5 TRBD1 - TRBV29-1 CSVGDRGGQPQHF TGCAGCGTTGGTGACAGGGGAGGTCAGCCCCAGCATTTT
TRBJ1-6 - - TRBV7-2 CASSFEPMGVNNSPLHF TGTGCCAGCAGCTTTGAACCCATGGGGGTAAATAATTCACCCCTCCACTTT
TRBJ2-7 TRBD1 - TRBV27 CASSLTRGQGSYEQYF TGTGCCAGCAGTTTAACGCGGGGACAGGGGTCGTACGAGCAGTACTTC
TRBJ2-1 TRBD2 - TRBV4-2 CASSQELLVAGALSYNEQFF TGTGCCAGCAGCCAAGAGCTTTTAGTAGCGGGCGCTCTCTCCTACAATGAGCAGTTCTTC
TRBJ2-7 - few TRBV9 CASSVVAEDYEQYF TGTGCCAGCAGCGTAGTAGCGGAGGACTACGAGCAGTACTTC
TRBJ1-6 - - TRBV5-1 CASSLEPSGISPLHF TGCGCCAGCAGCTTGGAGCCCTCGGGGATTTCACCCCTCCACTTT
TRBJ1-5 - - TRBV20-1 CSASPLVGAGSQPQHF TGCAGTGCTAGCCCACTAGTGGGGGCGGGTAGTCAGCCCCAGCATTTT